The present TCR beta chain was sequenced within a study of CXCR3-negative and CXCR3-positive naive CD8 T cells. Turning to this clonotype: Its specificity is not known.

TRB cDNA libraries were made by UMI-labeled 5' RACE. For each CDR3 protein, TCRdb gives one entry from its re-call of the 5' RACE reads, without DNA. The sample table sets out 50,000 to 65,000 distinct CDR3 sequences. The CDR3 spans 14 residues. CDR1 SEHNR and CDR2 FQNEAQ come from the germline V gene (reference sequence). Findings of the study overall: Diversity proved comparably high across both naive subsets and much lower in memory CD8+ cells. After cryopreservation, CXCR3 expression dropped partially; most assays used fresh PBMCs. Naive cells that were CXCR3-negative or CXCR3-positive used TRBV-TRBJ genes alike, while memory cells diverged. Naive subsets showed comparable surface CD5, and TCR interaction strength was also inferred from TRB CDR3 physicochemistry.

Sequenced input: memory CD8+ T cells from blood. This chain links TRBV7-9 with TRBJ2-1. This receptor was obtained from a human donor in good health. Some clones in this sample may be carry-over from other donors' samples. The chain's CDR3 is CASSFGSSYNEQFF.